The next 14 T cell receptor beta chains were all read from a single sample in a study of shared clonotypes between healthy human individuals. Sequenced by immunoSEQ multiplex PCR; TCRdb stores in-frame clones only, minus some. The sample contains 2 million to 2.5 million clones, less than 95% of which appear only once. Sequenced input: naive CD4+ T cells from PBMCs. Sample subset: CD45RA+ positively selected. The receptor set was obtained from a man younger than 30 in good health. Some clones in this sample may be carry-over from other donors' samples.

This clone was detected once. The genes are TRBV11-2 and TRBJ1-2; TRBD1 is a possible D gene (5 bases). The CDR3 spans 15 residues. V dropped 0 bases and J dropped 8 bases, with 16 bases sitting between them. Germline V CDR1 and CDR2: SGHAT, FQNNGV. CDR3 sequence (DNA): TGTGCCAGCAGCTTAGATCTTAGGGGATGGAGGGGCTACACCTTC. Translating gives CASSLDLRGWRGYTF.

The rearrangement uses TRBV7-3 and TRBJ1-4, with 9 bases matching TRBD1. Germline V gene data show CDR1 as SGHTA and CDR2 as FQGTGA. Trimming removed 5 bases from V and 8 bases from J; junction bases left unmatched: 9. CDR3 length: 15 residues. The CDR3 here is CASSPGQGTGEKLFF. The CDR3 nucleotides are TGTGCCAGCAGCCCGGGACAGGGCACGGGGGAAAAACTGTTTTTT.

The CDR3 loop is CASSLWGQLYEKLFF. CDR3 coding DNA: TGTGCCAGCAGCCTTTGGGGACAGCTCTATGAAAAACTGTTTTTT. The chain is built from TRBV6-1 and TRBJ1-4, with 7 bases that match TRBD1. Germline V gene data show CDR1 as MNHNS and CDR2 as SASEGT. Trimming took 6 bases from V and 6 from J; bases not matched to a gene: 10. CDR3 size: 15 residues.

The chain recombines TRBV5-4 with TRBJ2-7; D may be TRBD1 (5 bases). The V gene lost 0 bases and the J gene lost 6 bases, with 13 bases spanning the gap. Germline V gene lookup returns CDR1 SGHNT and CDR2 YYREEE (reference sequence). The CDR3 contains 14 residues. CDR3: CASSLAGSSPEQYF. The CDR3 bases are TGTGCCAGCAGCTTGGCAGGGTCCTCCCCCGAGCAGTACTTC.

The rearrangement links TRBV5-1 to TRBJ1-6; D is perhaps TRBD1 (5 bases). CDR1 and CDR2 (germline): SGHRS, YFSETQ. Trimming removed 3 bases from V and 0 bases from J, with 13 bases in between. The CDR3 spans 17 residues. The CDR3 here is CASSWGTESSYNSPLHF. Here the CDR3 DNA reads TGCGCCAGCAGCTGGGGGACGGAGAGCTCCTATAATTCACCCCTCCACTTT.

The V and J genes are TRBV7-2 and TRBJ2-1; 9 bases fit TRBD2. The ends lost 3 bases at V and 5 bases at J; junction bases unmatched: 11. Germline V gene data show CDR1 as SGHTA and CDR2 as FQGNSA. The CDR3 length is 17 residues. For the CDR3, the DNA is TGTGCCAGCAGCTTCCCAGAGCGGGAGGCGCTCGACAATGAGCAGTTCTTC. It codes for CASSFPEREALDNEQFF.

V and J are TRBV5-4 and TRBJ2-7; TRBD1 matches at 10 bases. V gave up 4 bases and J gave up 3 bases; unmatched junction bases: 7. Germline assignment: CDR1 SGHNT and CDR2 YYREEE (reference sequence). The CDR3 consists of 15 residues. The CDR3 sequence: CASSVRTGGNYEQYF. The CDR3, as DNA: TGTGCCAGCAGCGTTCGGACAGGGGGTAACTACGAGCAGTACTTC.

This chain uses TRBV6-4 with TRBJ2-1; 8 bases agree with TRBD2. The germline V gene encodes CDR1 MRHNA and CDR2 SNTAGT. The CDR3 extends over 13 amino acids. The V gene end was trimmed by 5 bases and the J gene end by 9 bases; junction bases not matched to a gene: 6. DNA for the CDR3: TGTGCCAGCAGTACCGGGACTAGGGGTGAGCAGTTCTTC. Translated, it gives CASSTGTRGEQFF.

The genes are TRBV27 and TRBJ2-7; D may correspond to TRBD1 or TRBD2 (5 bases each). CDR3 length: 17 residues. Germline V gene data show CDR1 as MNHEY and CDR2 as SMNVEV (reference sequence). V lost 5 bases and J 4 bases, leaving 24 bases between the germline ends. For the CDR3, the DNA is TGTGCCAGCAGTCCCATCGCCGGGACCATGGGGCCTTACGAGCAGTACTTC. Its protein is CASSPIAGTMGPYEQYF.

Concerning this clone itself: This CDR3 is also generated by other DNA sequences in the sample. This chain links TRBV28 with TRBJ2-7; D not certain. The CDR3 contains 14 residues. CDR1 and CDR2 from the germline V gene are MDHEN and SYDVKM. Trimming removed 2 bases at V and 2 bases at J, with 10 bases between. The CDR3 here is CASSLVGGTYEQYF. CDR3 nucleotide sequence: TGTGCCAGCAGTTTAGTCGGCGGTACCTACGAGCAGTACTTC. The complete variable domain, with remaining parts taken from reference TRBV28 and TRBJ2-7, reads DVKVTQSSRYLVKRTGEKVFLECVQDMDHENMFWYRQDPGLGLRLIYFSYDVKMKEKGDIPEGYSVSREKKERFSLILESASTNQTSMYLCASSLVGGTYEQYFGPGTRLTVT.

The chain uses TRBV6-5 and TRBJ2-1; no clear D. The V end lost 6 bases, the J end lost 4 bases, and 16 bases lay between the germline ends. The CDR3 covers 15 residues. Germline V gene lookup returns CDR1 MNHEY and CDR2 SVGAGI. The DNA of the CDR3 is TGTGCCAGCAGCCCTACGAGATGGGATTACAATGAGCAGTTCTTC. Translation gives CASSPTRWDYNEQFF.

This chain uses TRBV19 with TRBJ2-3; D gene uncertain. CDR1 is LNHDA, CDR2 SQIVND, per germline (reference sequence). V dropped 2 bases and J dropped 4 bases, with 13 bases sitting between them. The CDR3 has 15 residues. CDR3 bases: TGTGCCAGTAGTATATTCTATGGTAGCTCAGATACGCAGTATTTT. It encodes CASSIFYGSSDTQYF.

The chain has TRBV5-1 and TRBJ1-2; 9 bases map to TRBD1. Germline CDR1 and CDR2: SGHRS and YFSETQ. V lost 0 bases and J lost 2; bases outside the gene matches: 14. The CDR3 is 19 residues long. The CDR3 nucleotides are TGCGCCAGCAGCTTGGCCGGGACAGGGATCACATCAACCAACTATGGCTACACCTTC. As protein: CASSLAGTGITSTNYGYTF.

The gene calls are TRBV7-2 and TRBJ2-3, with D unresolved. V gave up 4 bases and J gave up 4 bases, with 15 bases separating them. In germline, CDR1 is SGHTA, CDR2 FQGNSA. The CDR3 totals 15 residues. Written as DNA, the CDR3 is TGTGCCAGCAGCTACGGGCCCCGTACTCCAGATACGCAGTATTTT. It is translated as CASSYGPRTPDTQYF.